The present T cell receptor (beta chain) was sequenced within a study of identical twins. Points from the study as a whole: There were fewer insertions in abundant cord blood beta clonotypes, but memory repertoires showed no such pattern.

Comment on this clonotype: The target antigen is unknown.

TCRdb independently ran MiXCR on the 5' RACE reads; one entry per CDR3 protein. The sample contains around 680,000 distinct CDR3 sequences, more than 6.5% of which appear only once. Trimming pared 2 bases from V and 5 bases from J, leaving 20 bases between. CDR3 length equals 17 residues. A further study also used this sample, focusing on yellow fever vaccine responses in identical twins.

The chain couples TRBV12-3 or TRBV12-4 to TRBJ2-3; D is possibly TRBD2 (7 bases). Input material: PBMCs. The sequence was collected from a woman aged 18 to 35 in good health. The DNA for the CDR3 is TGTGCCAGCAGTTTACTTAGAGGGGGGGCCGCGGTAGATACGCAGTATTTT. It encodes CASSLLRGGAAVDTQYF.